This T cell receptor (beta chain) was sequenced in a study of CD8 T cells in Susac syndrome. Trimming took 9 bases from V and 4 from J; bases not matched to a gene: 8. The CDR3 is 13 amino acids. Random hexamers primed reverse transcription of about 0.5 to 1 ug RNA. Amplification of TCR beta CDR3 across 54 Vbeta and 13 Jbeta was performed with immunoSEQ multiplex PCR. A single record per CDR3 protein comes from TCRdb applying MiXCR to the immunoSEQ multiplex PCR reads. This table has under 200,000 distinct CDR3 sequences, approximately 95% appearing once. CD8+ and CD4+ T cells were negatively isolated; TEMRA cells were FACS-enriched.

The sequence was collected from a human donor with multiple sclerosis. This chain connects TRBV12-3 or TRBV12-4 to TRBJ1-2, with TRBD1 matching over 7 bases. The source material was CD8+ T cells from PBMCs. CDR3 loop: CASDRTGAYGYTF. In DNA, the CDR3 is TGTGCCAGTGATCGGACAGGCGCCTATGGCTACACCTTC.